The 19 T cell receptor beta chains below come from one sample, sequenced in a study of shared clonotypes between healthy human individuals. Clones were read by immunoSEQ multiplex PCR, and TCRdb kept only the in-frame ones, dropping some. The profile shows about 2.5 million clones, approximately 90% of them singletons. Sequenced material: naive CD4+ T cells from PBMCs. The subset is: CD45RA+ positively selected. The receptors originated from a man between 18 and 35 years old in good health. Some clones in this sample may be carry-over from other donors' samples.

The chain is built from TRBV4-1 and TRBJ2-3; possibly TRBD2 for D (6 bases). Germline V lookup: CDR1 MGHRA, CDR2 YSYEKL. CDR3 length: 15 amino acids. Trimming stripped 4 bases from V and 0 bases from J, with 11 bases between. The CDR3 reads CASSRGLTSTDTQYF. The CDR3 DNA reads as TGCGCCAGCAGCCGCGGACTAACTAGCACAGATACGCAGTATTTT.

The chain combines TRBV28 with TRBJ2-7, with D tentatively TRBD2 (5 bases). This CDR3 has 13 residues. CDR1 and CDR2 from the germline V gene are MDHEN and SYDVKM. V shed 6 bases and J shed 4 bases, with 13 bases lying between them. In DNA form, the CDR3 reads TGTGCCAGCAGCCCCGACGGGAAGTACGAGCAGTACTTC. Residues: CASSPDGKYEQYF.

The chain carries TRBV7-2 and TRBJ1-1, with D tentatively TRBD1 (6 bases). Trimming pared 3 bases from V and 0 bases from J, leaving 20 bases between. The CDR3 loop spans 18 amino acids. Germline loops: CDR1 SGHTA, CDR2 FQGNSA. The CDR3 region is CASSLDRTDNYLNTEAFF. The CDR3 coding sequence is TGTGCCAGCAGCTTGGATCGGACAGACAATTATTTGAACACTGAAGCTTTCTTT. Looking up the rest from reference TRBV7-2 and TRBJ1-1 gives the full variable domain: GAGVSQSPSNKVTEKGKDVELRCDPISGHTALYWYRQSLGQGLEFLIYFQGNSAPDKSGLPSDRFSAERTGGSVSTLTIQRTQQEDSAVYLCASSLDRTDNYLNTEAFFGQGTRLTVV.

The CDR3 DNA follows: TGTGCCAGCAGCTTGAAAATGGGACAGGGGAACACTGAAGCTTTCTTT. It encodes CASSLKMGQGNTEAFF. The rearrangement joins TRBV5-4 to TRBJ1-1; 9 bases match TRBD1. Germline-derived CDR1 and CDR2 are SGHNT and YYREEE (reference sequence). Unmatched junction bases numbered 5, after V lost 1 base and J lost 1 base. CDR3 length: 16 residues.

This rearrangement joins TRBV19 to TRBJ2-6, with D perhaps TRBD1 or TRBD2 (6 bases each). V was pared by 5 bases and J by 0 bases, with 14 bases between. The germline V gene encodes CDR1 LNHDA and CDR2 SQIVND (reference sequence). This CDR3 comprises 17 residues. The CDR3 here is CASSRGPVSSGANVLTF. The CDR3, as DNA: TGTGCCAGTAGTCGGGGGCCGGTTAGCTCTGGGGCCAACGTCCTGACTTTC.

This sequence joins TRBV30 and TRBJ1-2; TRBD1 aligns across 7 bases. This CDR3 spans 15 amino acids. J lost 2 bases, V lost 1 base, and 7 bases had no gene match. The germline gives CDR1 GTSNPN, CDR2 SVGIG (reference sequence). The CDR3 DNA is TGTGCCTGGAGTGCAACCGACAGGGTCAACTATGGCTACACCTTC. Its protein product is CAWSATDRVNYGYTF.

CDR3 protein: CASSLVLTSGSSEQYF. The CDR3 DNA reads as TGCGCCAGCAGCTTGGTCCTGACTAGCGGGAGCTCCGAGCAGTACTTC. This chain connects TRBV5-1 to TRBJ2-7; 12 bases match TRBD2. V lost 0 bases, J lost 6 bases, and 7 bases stayed unmatched. The CDR3 covers 16 residues. Germline V gene lookup returns CDR1 SGHRS and CDR2 YFSETQ.

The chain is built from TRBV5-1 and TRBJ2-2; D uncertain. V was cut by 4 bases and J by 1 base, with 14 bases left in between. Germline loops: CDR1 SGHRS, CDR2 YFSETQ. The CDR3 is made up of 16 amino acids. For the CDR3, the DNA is TGCGCCAGCAGCGGACGAGCGCGGCAGAACACCGGGGAGCTGTTTTTT. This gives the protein CASSGRARQNTGELFF.

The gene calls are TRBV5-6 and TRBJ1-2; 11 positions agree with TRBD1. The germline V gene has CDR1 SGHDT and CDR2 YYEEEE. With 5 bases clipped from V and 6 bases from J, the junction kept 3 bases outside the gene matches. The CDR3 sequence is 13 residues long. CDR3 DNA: TGTGCCAGCAGACGGACAGGGGGCGATGGCTACACCTTC. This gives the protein CASRRTGGDGYTF.

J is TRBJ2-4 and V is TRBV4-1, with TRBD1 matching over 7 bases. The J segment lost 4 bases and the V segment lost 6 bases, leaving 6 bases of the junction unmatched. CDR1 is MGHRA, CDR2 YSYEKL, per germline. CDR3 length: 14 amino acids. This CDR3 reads CASRHPGQKNIQYF. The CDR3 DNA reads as TGCGCCAGCAGGCACCCGGGACAGAAAAACATTCAGTACTTC.

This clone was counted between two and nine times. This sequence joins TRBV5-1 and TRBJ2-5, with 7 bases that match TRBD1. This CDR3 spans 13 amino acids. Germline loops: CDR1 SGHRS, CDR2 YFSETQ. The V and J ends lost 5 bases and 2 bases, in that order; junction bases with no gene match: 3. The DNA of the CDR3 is TGCGCCAGCAGATGGGGACAGCAAGAGACCCAGTACTTC. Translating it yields CASRWGQQETQYF.

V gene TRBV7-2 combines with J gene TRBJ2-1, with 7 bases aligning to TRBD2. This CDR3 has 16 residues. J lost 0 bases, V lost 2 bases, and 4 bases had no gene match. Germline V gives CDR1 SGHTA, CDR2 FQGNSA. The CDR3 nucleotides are TGTGCCAGCAGCTTACGTGGCGGGAGCTCCTACAATGAGCAGTTCTTC. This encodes CASSLRGGSSYNEQFF.

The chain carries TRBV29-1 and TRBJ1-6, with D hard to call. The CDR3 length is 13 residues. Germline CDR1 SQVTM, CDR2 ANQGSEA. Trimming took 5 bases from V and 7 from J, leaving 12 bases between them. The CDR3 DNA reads TGCAGCGTTCTCACAGACCCGAATTCACCCCTCCACTTT. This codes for CSVLTDPNSPLHF.

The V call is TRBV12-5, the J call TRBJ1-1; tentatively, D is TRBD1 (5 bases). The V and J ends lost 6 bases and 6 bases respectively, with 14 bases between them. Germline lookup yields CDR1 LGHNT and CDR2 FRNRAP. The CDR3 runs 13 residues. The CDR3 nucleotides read TGTGCTAGTGGCCAGGGCCCGTGGGCTGAAGCTTTCTTT. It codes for CASGQGPWAEAFF. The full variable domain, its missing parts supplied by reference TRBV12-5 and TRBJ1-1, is DARVTQTPRHKVTEMGQEVTMRCQPILGHNTVFWYRQTMMQGLELLAYFRNRAPLDDSGMPKDRFSAEMPDATLATLKIQPSEPRDSAVYFCASGQGPWAEAFFGQGTRLTVV.

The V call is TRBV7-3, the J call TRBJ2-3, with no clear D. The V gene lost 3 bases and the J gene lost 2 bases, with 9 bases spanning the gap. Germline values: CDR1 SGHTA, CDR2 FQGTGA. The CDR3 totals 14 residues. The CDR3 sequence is CASSFASATDTQYF. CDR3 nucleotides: TGTGCCAGCAGCTTCGCTAGTGCCACAGATACGCAGTATTTT.

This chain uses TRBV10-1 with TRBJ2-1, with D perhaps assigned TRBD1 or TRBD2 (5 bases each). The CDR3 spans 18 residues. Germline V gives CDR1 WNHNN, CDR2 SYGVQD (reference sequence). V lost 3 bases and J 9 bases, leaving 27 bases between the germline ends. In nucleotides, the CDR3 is TGCGCCAGCAGTGATTCGACCACCGGGACCCCGAGTTTTAGTGAGCAGTTCTTC. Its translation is CASSDSTTGTPSFSEQFF.

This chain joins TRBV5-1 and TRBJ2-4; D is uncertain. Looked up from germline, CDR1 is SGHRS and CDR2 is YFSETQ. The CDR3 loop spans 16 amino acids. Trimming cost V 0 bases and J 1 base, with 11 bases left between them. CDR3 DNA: TGCGCCAGCAGCTTGGGACTCTCCCTTGCCAAAAACATTCAGTACTTC. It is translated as CASSLGLSLAKNIQYF.

CDR3 region: CASSLTGGATEAFF. In nucleotides, the CDR3 is TGTGCCAGCAGTTTAACCGGCGGGGCCACTGAAGCTTTCTTT. The genes are TRBV28 and TRBJ1-1; D may be TRBD1 (5 bases). CDR3 length: 14 residues. With 2 bases removed from V and 4 bases from J, the gap between germline ends came to 11 bases. Germline assignment: CDR1 MDHEN and CDR2 SYDVKM.

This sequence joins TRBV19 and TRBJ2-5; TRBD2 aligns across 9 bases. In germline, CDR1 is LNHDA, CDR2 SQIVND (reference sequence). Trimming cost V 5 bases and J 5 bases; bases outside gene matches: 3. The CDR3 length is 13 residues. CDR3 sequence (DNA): TGTGCCAGTAGTCTTCTAGCGGGGGAGACCCAGTACTTC. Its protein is CASSLLAGETQYF.